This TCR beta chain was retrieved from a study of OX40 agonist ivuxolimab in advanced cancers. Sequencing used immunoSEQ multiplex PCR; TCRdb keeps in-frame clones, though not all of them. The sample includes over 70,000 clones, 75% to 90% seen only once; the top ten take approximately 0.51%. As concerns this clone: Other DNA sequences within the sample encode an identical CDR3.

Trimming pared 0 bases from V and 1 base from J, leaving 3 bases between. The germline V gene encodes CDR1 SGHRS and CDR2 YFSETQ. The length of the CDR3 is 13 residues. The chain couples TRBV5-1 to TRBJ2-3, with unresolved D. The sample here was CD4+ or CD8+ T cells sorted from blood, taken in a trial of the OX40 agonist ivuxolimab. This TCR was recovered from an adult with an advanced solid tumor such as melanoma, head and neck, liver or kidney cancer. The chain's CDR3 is CASSLGGTDTQYF. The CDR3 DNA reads TGCGCCAGCAGCTTGGGGGGCACAGATACGCAGTATTTT.